This TCR beta chain is drawn from a study of radiotherapy plus CTLA-4 blockade in lung cancer. Across the whole study: Disease control was achieved by around 33% of patients, and objective responses by about 17%.

Turning to this clone: Its antigen is not identified.

Generated by immunoSEQ multiplex PCR, the TCRdb table keeps only in-frame clones and is missing some. The sample has about 120,000 clones, approximately 90% seen once; the top ten hold 6.9%. Focal radiation plus CTLA-4 blockade with ipilimumab was given to patients with chemo-refractory metastatic non-small-cell lung cancer. Study-level findings and limits: Among reported predictors of response, early blood T cell clone dynamics with interferon-beta performed best.

The CDR3 has 14 residues. V dropped 0 bases and J dropped 8 bases, with 11 bases sitting between them. Germline V gene lookup returns CDR1 SGHRS and CDR2 YFSETQ. The sequenced sample was peripheral blood, obtained from a patient treated with radiotherapy plus ipilimumab. The TCR sequence derives from a human donor with non-small cell lung cancer that progressed on radiotherapy plus ipilimumab. The J gene is TRBJ1-4, the V gene TRBV5-1; D not certain. The CDR3: CASSLAEAGEKLFF. In DNA, the CDR3 is TGCGCCAGCAGCTTGGCGGAGGCCGGGGAAAAACTGTTTTTT.